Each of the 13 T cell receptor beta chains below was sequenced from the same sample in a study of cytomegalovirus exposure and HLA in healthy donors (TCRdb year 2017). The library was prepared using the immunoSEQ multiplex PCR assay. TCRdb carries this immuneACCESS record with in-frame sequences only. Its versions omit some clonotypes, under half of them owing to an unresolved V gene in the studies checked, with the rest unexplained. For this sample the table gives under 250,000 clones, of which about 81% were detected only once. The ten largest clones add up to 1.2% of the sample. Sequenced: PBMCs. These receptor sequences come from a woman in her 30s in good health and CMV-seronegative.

CDR3 in amino acids: CASRFGGATYEQYF. CDR3 DNA sequence: TGTGCCAGCAGGTTTGGCGGGGCAACCTACGAGCAGTACTTC. The J gene is TRBJ2-7, the V gene TRBV27; D might be TRBD2 (6 bases). From germline, CDR1 is MNHEY and CDR2 SMNVEV (reference sequence). The CDR3 runs 14 residues. V lost 6 bases and J lost 2, with 14 bases in between.

The CDR3 DNA sequence: TGTGCCAGCAGATTAGATAGCAGCAATCAGCCCCAGCATTTT. It codes for CASRLDSSNQPQHF. This chain uses TRBV6-5 with TRBJ1-5; D is undetermined. The CDR3 runs 14 residues. From germline, CDR1 is MNHEY and CDR2 SVGAGI. V was cut by 6 bases and J by 1 base, with 10 bases left in between.

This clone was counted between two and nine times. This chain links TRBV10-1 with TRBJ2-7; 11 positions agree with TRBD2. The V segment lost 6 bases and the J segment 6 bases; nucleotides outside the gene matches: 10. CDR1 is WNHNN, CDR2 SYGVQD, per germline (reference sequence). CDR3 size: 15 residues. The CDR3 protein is CASSMRSSGRLEQYF. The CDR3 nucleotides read TGCGCCAGCAGCATGAGGTCTAGCGGGAGGCTCGAGCAGTACTTC.

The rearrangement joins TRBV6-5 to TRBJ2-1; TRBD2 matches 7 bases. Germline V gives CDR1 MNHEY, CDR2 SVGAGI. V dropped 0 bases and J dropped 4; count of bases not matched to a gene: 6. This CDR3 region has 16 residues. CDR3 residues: CASSYSSGEIYNEQFF. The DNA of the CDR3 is TGTGCCAGCAGTTACTCGAGCGGGGAAATTTACAATGAGCAGTTCTTC.

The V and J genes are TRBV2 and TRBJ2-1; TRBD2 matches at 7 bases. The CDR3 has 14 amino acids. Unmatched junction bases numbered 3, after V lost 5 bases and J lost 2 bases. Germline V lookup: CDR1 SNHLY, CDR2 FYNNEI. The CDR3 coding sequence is TGTGCCAGCAGTTCTAGCGGACCCTACAATGAGCAGTTCTTC. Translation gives CASSSSGPYNEQFF.

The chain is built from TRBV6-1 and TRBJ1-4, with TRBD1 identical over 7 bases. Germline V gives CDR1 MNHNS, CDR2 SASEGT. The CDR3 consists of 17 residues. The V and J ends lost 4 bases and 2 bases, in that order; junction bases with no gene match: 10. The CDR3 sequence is CASSVLPTGATNEKLFF. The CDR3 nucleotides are TGTGCCAGCAGTGTCCTCCCCACAGGGGCGACTAATGAAAAACTGTTTTTT.

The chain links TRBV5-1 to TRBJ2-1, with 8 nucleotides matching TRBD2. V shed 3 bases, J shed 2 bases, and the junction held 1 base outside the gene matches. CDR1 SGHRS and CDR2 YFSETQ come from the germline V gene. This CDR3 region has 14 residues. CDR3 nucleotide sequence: TGCGCCAGCAGCTCGACTAGCGCCTACAATGAGCAGTTCTTC. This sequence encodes CASSSTSAYNEQFF.

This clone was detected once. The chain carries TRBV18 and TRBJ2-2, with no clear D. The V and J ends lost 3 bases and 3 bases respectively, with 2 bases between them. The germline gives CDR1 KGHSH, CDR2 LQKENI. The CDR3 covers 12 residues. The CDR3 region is CASSPDTGELFF. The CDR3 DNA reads TGTGCCAGCTCACCCGACACCGGGGAGCTGTTTTTT.

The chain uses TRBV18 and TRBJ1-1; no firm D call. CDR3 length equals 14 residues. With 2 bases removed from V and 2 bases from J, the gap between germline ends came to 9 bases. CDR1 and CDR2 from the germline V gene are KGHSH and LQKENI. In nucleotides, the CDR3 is TGTGCCAGCTCACCAGCAGGAAGAAACACTGAAGCTTTCTTT. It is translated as CASSPAGRNTEAFF. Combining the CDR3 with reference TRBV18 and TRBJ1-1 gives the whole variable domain NAGVMQNPRHLVRRRGQEARLRCSPMKGHSHVYWYRQLPEEGLKFMVYLQKENIIDESGMPKERFSAEFPKEGPSILRIQQVVRGDSAAYFCASSPAGRNTEAFFGQGTRLTVV.

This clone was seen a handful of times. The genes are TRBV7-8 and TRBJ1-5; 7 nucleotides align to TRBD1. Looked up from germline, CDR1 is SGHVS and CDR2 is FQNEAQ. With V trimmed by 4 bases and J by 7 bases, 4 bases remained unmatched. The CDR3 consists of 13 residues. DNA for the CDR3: TGTGCCAGCAGCTCCGGGACAGAACAGCCCCAGCATTTT. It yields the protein CASSSGTEQPQHF.

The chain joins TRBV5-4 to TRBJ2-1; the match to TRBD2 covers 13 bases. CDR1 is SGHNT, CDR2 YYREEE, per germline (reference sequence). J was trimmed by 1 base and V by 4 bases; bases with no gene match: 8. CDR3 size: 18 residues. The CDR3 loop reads CASSIGLAGVKSYNEQFF. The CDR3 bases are TGTGCCAGCAGCATAGGACTAGCGGGAGTTAAGTCCTACAATGAGCAGTTCTTC.

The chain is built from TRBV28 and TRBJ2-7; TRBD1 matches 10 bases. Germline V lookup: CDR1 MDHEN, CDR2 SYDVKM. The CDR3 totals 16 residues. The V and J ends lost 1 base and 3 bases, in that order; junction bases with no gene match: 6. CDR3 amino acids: CASSLSYGTGDYEQYF. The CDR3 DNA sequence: TGTGCCAGCAGTTTATCCTATGGGACAGGGGACTACGAGCAGTACTTC.

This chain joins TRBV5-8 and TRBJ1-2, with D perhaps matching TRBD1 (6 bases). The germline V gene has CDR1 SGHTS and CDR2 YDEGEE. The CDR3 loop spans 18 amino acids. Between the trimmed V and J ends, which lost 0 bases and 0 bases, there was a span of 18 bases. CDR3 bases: TGTGCCAGCAGCTTGGCCGACAGGTTCCCGATTGCTAACTATGGCTACACCTTC. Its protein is CASSLADRFPIANYGYTF.